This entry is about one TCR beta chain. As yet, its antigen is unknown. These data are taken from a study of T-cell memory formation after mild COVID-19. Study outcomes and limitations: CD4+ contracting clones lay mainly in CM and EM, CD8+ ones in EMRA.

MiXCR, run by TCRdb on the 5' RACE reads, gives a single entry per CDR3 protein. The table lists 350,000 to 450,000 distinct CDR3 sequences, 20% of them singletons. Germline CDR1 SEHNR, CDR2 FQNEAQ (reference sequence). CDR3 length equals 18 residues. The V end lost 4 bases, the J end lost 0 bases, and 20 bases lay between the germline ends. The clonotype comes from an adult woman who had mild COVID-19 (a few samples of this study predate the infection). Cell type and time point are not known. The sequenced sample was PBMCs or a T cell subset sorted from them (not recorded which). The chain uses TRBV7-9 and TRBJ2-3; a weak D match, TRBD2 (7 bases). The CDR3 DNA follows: TGTGCCAGCAGCTCGGGGCCGCGAGCGGGACACAGCACAGATACGCAGTATTTT. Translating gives CASSSGPRAGHSTDTQYF.